Listed below are T cell receptor beta chains from one sample, sequenced in a study of CD8 T cells in ankylosing spondylitis. TCRdb reprocessed the 5' RACE reads via MiXCR and lists one record per CDR3 protein. The sample lists fewer than 250,000 distinct CDR3 sequences; 10% to 13% were seen once. The sequenced sample consisted of blood, either unsorted or a sorted T cell fraction (not recorded which). The receptors were gathered from a male donor with ankylosing spondylitis or in good health (not recorded which). CDR3s leave out the opening cysteine and the closing phenylalanine or tryptophan. Each record gives: D gene, J gene, V gene, CDR3 protein. The D gene is left open where the match is weak.

>TRBD2|TRBJ2-1|TRBV12-3/TRBV12-4
ASKGLAGALSYNEQF
>TRBD1|TRBJ2-1|TRBV15
ATRTRTGEDEQF
>-|TRBJ2-1|TRBV7-6
ASSPRTNDEQL
>-|TRBJ2-2|TRBV5-1
ASSLRWSPPGELF
>TRBD2|TRBJ2-5|TRBV20-1
SAYPGLADQETQY
>-|TRBJ2-7|TRBV7-9
ASSSLRGEQY
>TRBD1|TRBJ1-5|TRBV29-1
SVETSQGQPQH
>TRBD1|TRBJ1-1|TRBV6-1
ASTRGEGAWGTEAF
>-|TRBJ1-2|TRBV20-1
SARDRADYGYT
>-|TRBJ1-1|TRBV10-3
AISELPSNTEAF
>-|TRBJ2-6|TRBV3-1
ASMMFGRGSSGANVLT
>-|TRBJ2-3|TRBV21-1
ASSKVGASTDTQY
>-|TRBJ1-2|TRBV7-9
ASSLGQAIDGYT
>-|TRBJ2-3|TRBV5-1
ASSLGGLGTDTQY
>-|TRBJ1-6|TRBV7-8
ASSLELGINSPLH
>TRBD2|TRBJ2-2|TRBV6-5
ASSYRLLADDIGELF
>-|TRBJ1-4|TRBV6-1
ASRSWGWNEKLF
>-|TRBJ1-2|TRBV3-1
ASRSTGANYGYT
>TRBD2|TRBJ2-1|TRBV10-3
AISNPRFGGDNEQF
>-|TRBJ2-1|TRBV3-1
ASSQVLGNEQF
>TRBD2|TRBJ2-7|TRBV7-2
ASSLEGRVNYEQY
>-|TRBJ1-4|TRBV25-1
ASSENTGDRGKLF
>-|TRBJ2-2|TRBV29-1
SAGRNGGTGELF
>TRBD1|TRBJ1-3|TRBV6-5
ASSYSGQAKRWNTIY
>-|TRBJ2-5|TRBV6-1
ASSSLRDNQETQY
>-|TRBJ2-1|TRBV5-5
ASSKGLGAAKYNEQF
>-|TRBJ1-2|TRBV28
ASRDANYGYT
>-|TRBJ1-3|TRBV12-3/TRBV12-4
ASSLGDTSGNTIY
>TRBD2|TRBJ2-1|TRBV12-3/TRBV12-4
ARIFREGPTYSYNEQF
>TRBD1|TRBJ1-1|TRBV12-3/TRBV12-4
ASNPGTDNTEAF
>-|TRBJ1-6|TRBV16
ASSRSAGVFSYNSPLH
>-|TRBJ1-3|TRBV9
ASSARGGSGNTIY
>-|TRBJ1-6|TRBV3-1
ASSPSGLEDSPLH
>-|TRBJ2-5|TRBV20-1
SAREGGTQY
>-|TRBJ2-3|TRBV3-1
ARSTDAGPLTTDTQY
>-|TRBJ2-7|TRBV7-7
ASSLSDGVGEQY
>-|TRBJ1-6|TRBV7-2
ASSLERASNSPLH
>-|TRBJ1-6|TRBV20-1
SARGGQGRDSPLH
>-|TRBJ2-7|TRBV29-1
SVIDPGKPYEQY
>-|TRBJ1-1|TRBV5-1
ASSLGGNEAF
>-|TRBJ2-1|TRBV7-6
ASSLEDHNEQF